This T cell receptor beta chain was documented in a study of blood T cell repertoires in COVID-19. Study-wide context: The samples span acute and convalescent COVID-19 from the United States, Italy and Spain.

This clone was counted only a few times. Some clones are missing from TCRdb's copy, which holds only in-frame ones; the method was immunoSEQ multiplex PCR. There are tens of thousands of clones in the sample; over 65% occur only once, and about 40% lies in the top ten. This CDR3 is built from 14 residues. The germline V gene encodes CDR1 SGHTS and CDR2 YDEGEE. Trimming took 4 bases from V and 6 from J, leaving 15 bases between them. The clonotype originates from a woman between 65 and 79 years old with acute or convalescent COVID-19. The rearrangement links TRBV5-8 to TRBJ2-3, with D perhaps given as TRBD1 or TRBD2 (5 bases each). Sequencing used peripheral blood. The CDR3 DNA follows: TGTGCCAGCAGCCTGGGACGGACTTGGGATACGCAGTATTTT. It translates to CASSLGRTWDTQYF. The full variable domain, with the rest looked up from reference TRBV5-8 and TRBJ2-3, is EAGVTQSPTHLIKTRGQQATLRCSPISGHTSVYWYQQALGLGLQFLLWYDEGEERNRGNFPPRFSGRQFPNYSSELNVNALELEDSALYLCASSLGRTWDTQYFGPGTRLTVL.